This note documents a single T cell receptor (beta chain) sequence. What it recognizes is unknown. Single viable CD3+CD4+CD8-CD45RO+ cells were sorted as the memory CD4+ T cells. Positive selection with CD4 microbeads enriched total CD4+ T cells. This entry comes from a study of memory CD4+ T cells and cytomegalovirus serostatus. Study outcomes and limitations: Suggested: most of the CMV-linked TCR signature lies in CD4+ memory cells.

TCRdb's copy holds only in-frame clones and misses some; the assay was immunoSEQ multiplex PCR. The data contain around 62,000 clones, roughly three quarters of them singletons. The germline V gene encodes CDR1 MNHNS and CDR2 SASEGT. The ends lost 3 bases at V and 2 bases at J; junction bases unmatched: 1. The CDR3 contains 14 residues. Material for sequencing was memory CD4+ T cells from blood. The chain carries TRBV6-1 and TRBJ2-7, with TRBD2 matching 10 bases. The receptor was derived from an adult in good health and CMV-seropositive. The CDR3: CASSDSGRTYEQYF. For the CDR3, the DNA is TGTGCCAGCAGTGATAGCGGGAGGACCTACGAGCAGTACTTC.